This passage covers 26 T cell receptor beta chains from one sample sequenced in a study of blood T cell repertoires in COVID-19. Sequencing used immunoSEQ multiplex PCR; TCRdb keeps in-frame clones, though not all of them. The sample includes 270,000 or so clones, roughly 88% seen only once; the top ten take 2.5% to 3%. The sample consisted of peripheral blood. The receptors come from a woman aged 30 to 39 with active or convalescent COVID-19.

The table lists this clone with a few counts. The V call is TRBV5-6, the J call TRBJ1-2; perhaps TRBD1 as D (6 bases). The CDR3 loop spans 14 amino acids. Germline V lookup: CDR1 SGHDT, CDR2 YYEEEE. Between the trimmed V and J ends, which lost 4 bases and 8 bases, there was a span of 18 bases. CDR3 loop: CASSPGQPARGYTF. DNA for the CDR3: TGTGCCAGCAGCCCAGGACAGCCGGCTCGCGGCTACACCTTC.

This clone was seen a single time. The CDR3 region has the DNA TGTGCCAGCAGTGAGTCGGTTAGCGGGGGTTCCCTGTCCTACGAGCAGTACTTC. Protein sequence: CASSESVSGGSLSYEQYF. The rearrangement uses TRBV2 and TRBJ2-7; 9 bases fit TRBD2. CDR3 length: 18 residues. Germline values: CDR1 SNHLY, CDR2 FYNNEI. V was clipped by 3 bases and J by 1 base; unmatched bases: 13.

This chain joins TRBV24-1 and TRBJ2-2; 9 bases fit TRBD1. The length of the CDR3 is 15 residues. CDR1 is KGHDR, CDR2 SFDVKD, per germline. The V gene end was trimmed by 4 bases and the J gene end by 6 bases; junction bases not matched to a gene: 5. This CDR3 reads CATSERDRASGELFF. The CDR3, as DNA: TGTGCCACCAGTGAGCGGGACAGGGCGTCCGGGGAGCTGTTTTTT.

The CDR3 region is CASSFGGRTGELFF. In nucleotides, the CDR3 is TGTGCCAGCAGCTTCGGGGGGCGGACCGGGGAGCTGTTTTTT. The V and J genes are TRBV5-5 and TRBJ2-2; D might be TRBD2 (7 bases). Trimming took off 2 bases at V and 5 bases at J, with 10 bases between the two ends. The V gene's germline CDR1 is SGHKS and CDR2 YYEKEE (reference sequence). The CDR3 length is 14 residues.

The chain uses TRBV19 and TRBJ1-1; the match to TRBD1 covers 7 bases. V lost 4 bases to trimming and J lost 10 bases; unmatched junction nucleotides: 9. CDR1 and CDR2 from the germline V gene are LNHDA and SQIVND (reference sequence). This CDR3 spans 13 amino acids. The CDR3 sequence: CASSTRQGLGAFF. CDR3 in DNA: TGTGCCAGTAGTACCCGACAGGGTTTGGGAGCTTTCTTT.

This clone has a single count. This sequence joins TRBV5-1 and TRBJ2-3, with D possibly being TRBD2 (6 bases). Trimming took off 1 base at V and 5 bases at J, with 11 bases between the two ends. Germline V CDR1 and CDR2: SGHRS, YFSETQ. The CDR3 has 14 amino acids. The CDR3 region is CASSLPSAGDTQYF. The CDR3 nucleotides are TGCGCCAGCAGCTTGCCTAGCGCGGGAGATACGCAGTATTTT.

The sample holds a few counts of this clone. The chain employs TRBV30 and TRBJ1-1, with D uncertain. Germline CDR1 is GTSNPN and CDR2 is SVGIG (reference sequence). This CDR3 comprises 12 residues. The V and J ends lost 3 bases and 1 base respectively, with 6 bases between them. DNA of the CDR3: TGTGCCTGGAGCGGTGGGAACACTGAAGCTTTCTTT. It translates to CAWSGGNTEAFF.

The chain joins TRBV5-1 to TRBJ2-3; 9 nucleotides match TRBD1. V was pared by 6 bases and J by 1 base, with 3 bases of the junction left unmatched. Germline V gene data show CDR1 as SGHRS and CDR2 as YFSETQ. CDR3 length: 14 amino acids. The CDR3 is CASKRTGGTDTQYF. The CDR3, as DNA: TGCGCCAGCAAAAGGACAGGGGGCACAGATACGCAGTATTTT. Full variable domain (rest looked up from reference TRBV5-1 and TRBJ2-3): KAGVTQTPRYLIKTRGQQVTLSCSPISGHRSVSWYQQTPGQGLQFLFEYFSETQRNKGNFPGRFSGRQFSNSRSEMNVSTLELGDSALYLCASKRTGGTDTQYFGPGTRLTVL.

The chain recombines TRBV5-4 with TRBJ2-7; 9 bases line up with TRBD1. This CDR3 is built from 15 residues. After removal of 3 bases from V and 3 bases from J, the junction contained 7 bases not matched to a gene. CDR1 and CDR2 from the germline V gene are SGHNT and YYREEE (reference sequence). This chain's CDR3 is CASSSQGAGSYEQYF. Written as DNA, the CDR3 is TGTGCCAGCAGCTCACAGGGGGCTGGAAGCTACGAGCAGTACTTC.

This chain links TRBV18 with TRBJ1-2, with D possibly being TRBD1 (5 bases). The CDR3 contains 14 residues. Trimming removed 3 bases from V and 4 bases from J, with 12 bases in between. The germline V gene has CDR1 KGHSH and CDR2 LQKENI. CDR3 nucleotide sequence: TGTGCCAGCTCACCTAATCAGGGCGGCTATGGCTACACCTTC. The encoded protein is CASSPNQGGYGYTF.

The J gene is TRBJ2-7, the V gene TRBV30; possibly TRBD1 for D (5 bases). This CDR3 contains 14 residues. The germline V gene has CDR1 GTSNPN and CDR2 SVGIG (reference sequence). Trimming shortened V by 4 bases and J by 1 base, and 14 bases separated the two germline ends. The CDR3 bases are TGTGCCTGGAAAGGGCAGGGAACGTCCTACGAGCAGTACTTC. Amino acid sequence: CAWKGQGTSYEQYF. Using reference TRBV30 and TRBJ2-7 for the parts outside the CDR3, the full variable domain is SQTIHQWPATLVQPVGSPLSLECTVEGTSNPNLYWYRQAAGRGLQLLFYSVGIGQISSEVPQNLSASRPQDRQFILSSKKLLLSDSGFYLCAWKGQGTSYEQYFGPGTRLTVT.

The J gene is TRBJ1-2, the V gene TRBV9; D might be TRBD1 (6 bases). Germline CDR1 is SGDLS and CDR2 is YYNGEE. CDR3 length: 15 amino acids. Trimming removed 0 bases from V and 4 bases from J, with 13 bases in between. CDR3 residues: CASSVAAGVGYGYTF. DNA of the CDR3: TGTGCCAGCAGCGTAGCCGCAGGGGTAGGCTATGGCTACACCTTC.

The V gene is TRBV28, the J gene TRBJ2-5; 8 positions match TRBD1. The CDR3 length is 16 residues. V gave up 8 bases and J gave up 2 bases; unmatched junction bases: 13. Germline lookup yields CDR1 MDHEN and CDR2 SYDVKM. The CDR3 sequence is CASGALQGAAQETQYF. CDR3 DNA: TGTGCCAGCGGGGCCCTCCAGGGGGCGGCTCAAGAGACCCAGTACTTC.

This clone has only a few counts. This chain connects TRBV9 to TRBJ1-2; D is unclear. Germline V gene sequence: CDR1 SGDLS, CDR2 YYNGEE. The CDR3 totals 11 residues. Trimming stripped 3 bases from V and 7 bases from J, with 7 bases between. The CDR3: CASSGPGGYTF. In DNA, the CDR3 is TGTGCCAGCAGCGGTCCGGGTGGCTACACCTTC.

This chain connects TRBV7-2 to TRBJ1-2; D is unresolved. CDR3 length equals 15 residues. Trimming cost V 4 bases and J 0 bases, with 12 bases left between them. Looked up from germline, CDR1 is SGHTA and CDR2 is FQGNSA. CDR3 region: CASSSPTGANYGYTF. The DNA for the CDR3 is TGTGCCAGCAGCTCTCCGACGGGAGCTAACTATGGCTACACCTTC.

The chain recombines TRBV5-1 with TRBJ2-5, with D possibly TRBD2 on 5 matching bases. Trimming shortened V by 4 bases and J by 4 bases, and 11 bases separated the two germline ends. Germline V CDR1 and CDR2: SGHRS, YFSETQ. CDR3 length equals 13 residues. The CDR3 is CASSRVEGETQYF. CDR3 nucleotide sequence: TGCGCCAGCAGCCGGGTTGAGGGAGAGACCCAGTACTTC.

This clone has only a few counts. This rearrangement joins TRBV7-2 to TRBJ1-5; TRBD1 is a possible D gene (5 bases). The V and J ends lost 3 bases and 4 bases respectively, with 13 bases between them. The CDR3 extends over 15 amino acids. Germline values: CDR1 SGHTA, CDR2 FQGNSA. CDR3: CASSFDSENNQPQHF. The CDR3 nucleotides read TGTGCCAGCAGCTTCGACAGTGAAAATAATCAGCCCCAGCATTTT. Variable domain in full (rest from reference TRBV7-2 and TRBJ1-5): GAGVSQSPSNKVTEKGKDVELRCDPISGHTALYWYRQSLGQGLEFLIYFQGNSAPDKSGLPSDRFSAERTGGSVSTLTIQRTQQEDSAVYLCASSFDSENNQPQHFGDGTRLSIL.

The rearrangement links TRBV2 to TRBJ1-1; D may be TRBD1 (6 bases). Trimming left V 9 bases short and J 1 base short, with 15 bases between. In germline, CDR1 is SNHLY, CDR2 FYNNEI. CDR3 length: 14 residues. CDR3 loop: CARSPTTGNTEAFF. CDR3 in DNA: TGTGCCAGGAGCCCGACGACAGGGAACACTGAAGCTTTCTTT. Complete variable domain (other parts from reference TRBV2 and TRBJ1-1): EPEVTQTPSHQVTQMGQEVILRCVPISNHLYFYWYRQILGQKVEFLVSFYNNEISEKSEIFDDQFSVERPDGSNFTLKIRSTKLEDSAMYFCARSPTTGNTEAFFGQGTRLTVV.

The chain carries TRBV7-2 and TRBJ1-2, with D uncertain. V shed 0 bases and J shed 5 bases, with 7 bases lying between them. Germline CDR1 and CDR2: SGHTA and FQGNSA. The CDR3 runs to 13 residues. CDR3 in amino acids: CASSLAPLYGYTF. CDR3 in DNA: TGTGCCAGCAGCTTAGCTCCTTTATATGGCTACACCTTC.

The rearrangement uses TRBV10-3 and TRBJ2-7, with 12 bases identical to TRBD1. Germline CDR1 is ENHRY and CDR2 is SYGVKD. The CDR3 runs to 14 residues. Trimming took 10 bases from V and 6 from J; bases not matched to a gene: 10. The CDR3 sequence is CANAGTGGQGEQYF. The CDR3 DNA follows: TGTGCCAACGCCGGGACAGGGGGCCAGGGCGAGCAGTACTTC.

The genes are TRBV29-1 and TRBJ1-2, with 7 bases fitting TRBD1. Germline loops: CDR1 SQVTM, CDR2 ANQGSEA. The CDR3 has 14 amino acids. With 3 bases clipped from V and 5 bases from J, the junction kept 9 bases outside the gene matches. CDR3 coding DNA: TGCAGCGTTGACTCCCAGGGGGGAGGATATGGCTACACCTTC. It translates to CSVDSQGGGYGYTF. The full variable domain, with the rest looked up from reference TRBV29-1 and TRBJ1-2, is SAVISQKPSRDICQRGTSLTIQCQVDSQVTMMFWYRQQPGQSLTLIATANQGSEATYESGFVIDKFPISRPNLTFSTLTVSNMSPEDSSIYLCSVDSQGGGYGYTFGSGTRLTVV.

The J gene is TRBJ2-2, the V gene TRBV3-1 (or the pseudogene TRBV3-2); perhaps TRBD2 as D (6 bases). CDR1 LGHDT and CDR2 YNNKEL come from the germline V gene (reference sequence). V was shortened by 2 bases and J by 1 base, with 11 bases between the two germline ends. The CDR3 is 16 amino acids. The CDR3 DNA reads TGTGCCAGCAGCCAATTTCCGCGGGGGAACACCGGGGAGCTGTTTTTT. Its translation is CASSQFPRGNTGELFF.

The V gene is TRBV27, the J gene TRBJ1-5, with a tentative D call TRBD1 (5 bases). V gave up 2 bases and J gave up 6 bases, with 8 bases separating them. This CDR3 has 13 amino acids. Germline CDR1 and CDR2: MNHEY and SMNVEV (reference sequence). The CDR3 sequence: CASSLAGGQPQHF. The CDR3 region has the DNA TGTGCCAGCAGTTTAGCGGGGGGTCAGCCCCAGCATTTT.

The V gene is TRBV4-3, the J gene TRBJ1-4, with TRBD1 identical over 7 bases. Germline trimming cut 0 bases from V and 8 bases from J; bases unmatched to any gene: 9. CDR1 and CDR2 (germline): LGHNA, YSLEER. The CDR3 is 16 amino acids. CDR3 nucleotide sequence: TGCGCCAGCAGCCAAGATATCGTCAGGGGGTCGGAAAAACTGTTTTTT. Amino acid sequence: CASSQDIVRGSEKLFF.

The V and J genes are TRBV5-6 and TRBJ2-3, with 9 bases that match TRBD1. V dropped 0 bases and J dropped 5; count of bases not matched to a gene: 1. The CDR3 consists of 14 residues. Germline loops: CDR1 SGHDT, CDR2 YYEEEE. The CDR3 DNA follows: TGTGCCAGCAGCTTGGGGGGACAGGGAGATACGCAGTATTTT. This sequence encodes CASSLGGQGDTQYF.

The J gene is TRBJ2-2, the V gene TRBV7-9, with a possible D match to TRBD1 (6 bases). Trimming removed 2 bases from V and 3 bases from J, with 13 bases in between. CDR3 length equals 16 residues. CDR1 is SEHNR and CDR2 is FQNEAQ in the germline V gene (reference sequence). CDR3 sequence reads: CASSLPTGIDTGELFF. Written as DNA, the CDR3 is TGTGCCAGCAGCTTACCTACAGGGATCGACACCGGGGAGCTGTTTTTT.